The rows below give T cell receptor beta chains drawn from one sample of a study of CD8 T cells in Susac syndrome. TCRdb processed the immunoSEQ multiplex PCR reads anew with MiXCR; each CDR3 protein has one entry. The table shows some 120,000 distinct CDR3 sequences, with approximately 94% occurring only once. The specimen was CD4+ T cells from PBMCs. These receptors came from a human donor with multiple sclerosis. The CDR3 runs from the conserved cysteine through the conserved F or W. D genes are given only for firm matches. Some rows have no size entry. The others give once, few or many, or a class for an expanded clone.

j_call: TRBJ2-2
clone_size: NA
v_call: TRBV29-1
d_call: NA
cdr3_aa: CSVGFSGKNTGELFF
cdr3_nt: TGCAGCGTTGGTTTCTCCGGGAAGAACACCGGGGAGCTGTTTTTT

j_call: TRBJ2-1
clone_size: NA
v_call: TRBV19
d_call: NA
cdr3_aa: CASLGWGEQFF
cdr3_nt: TGTGCCAGCCTCGGGTGGGGTGAGCAGTTCTTC

j_call: TRBJ2-1
clone_size: NA
v_call: TRBV11-3
d_call: NA
cdr3_aa: CASSLNANEQFF
cdr3_nt: TGTGCCAGCAGCTTGAACGCCAATGAGCAGTTCTTC

j_call: TRBJ2-5
clone_size: NA
v_call: TRBV12-3/TRBV12-4
d_call: NA
cdr3_aa: CASSLWERETQYF
cdr3_nt: TGTGCCAGCAGTTTATGGGAGAGAGAGACCCAGTACTTC

j_call: TRBJ2-2
clone_size: NA
v_call: TRBV2
d_call: NA
cdr3_aa: CASVVSRTGELFF
cdr3_nt: TGTGCCAGCGTTGTCAGCCGAACCGGGGAGCTGTTTTTT

j_call: TRBJ2-3
clone_size: once
v_call: TRBV7-7
d_call: NA
cdr3_aa: CASSLESGSAGALLFTDTQYF
cdr3_nt: TGTGCTAGCAGCCTCGAGAGCGGTTCGGCGGGGGCCCTTCTTTTCACAGATACGCAGTATTTT

j_call: TRBJ2-2
clone_size: NA
v_call: TRBV12-3/TRBV12-4
d_call: NA
cdr3_aa: CASSLRVAGELFF
cdr3_nt: TGTGCCAGCAGTCTCAGGGTAGCCGGGGAGCTGTTTTTT

j_call: TRBJ1-5
clone_size: NA
v_call: TRBV6-1
d_call: TRBD1
cdr3_aa: CASSGTGDQPQHF
cdr3_nt: TGTGCCAGCTCCGGGACAGGCGATCAGCCCCAGCATTTT

j_call: TRBJ2-2
clone_size: NA
v_call: TRBV12-3/TRBV12-4
d_call: NA
cdr3_aa: CASRFNTGELFF
cdr3_nt: TGTGCCAGCAGATTCAACACCGGGGAGCTGTTTTTT

j_call: TRBJ1-2
clone_size: NA
v_call: TRBV2
d_call: TRBD1
cdr3_aa: CASIQGAANYGYTF
cdr3_nt: TGTGCCAGCATCCAGGGGGCCGCTAACTATGGCTACACCTTC

j_call: TRBJ2-1
clone_size: NA
v_call: TRBV29-1
d_call: NA
cdr3_aa: CSVGDNEQFF
cdr3_nt: TGCAGCGTTGGAGACAATGAGCAGTTCTTC

j_call: TRBJ2-2
clone_size: NA
v_call: TRBV6-2/TRBV6-3
d_call: NA
cdr3_aa: CASEAGANTGELFF
cdr3_nt: TGTGCCAGTGAAGCGGGCGCGAACACCGGGGAGCTGTTTTTT

j_call: TRBJ2-2
clone_size: NA
v_call: TRBV20-1
d_call: NA
cdr3_aa: CSAVTSPTGELFF
cdr3_nt: TGCAGTGCTGTGACTAGTCCCACCGGGGAGCTGTTTTTT

j_call: TRBJ2-5
clone_size: NA
v_call: TRBV20-1
d_call: NA
cdr3_aa: CSARVQETQYF
cdr3_nt: TGCAGTGCTAGAGTTCAAGAGACCCAGTACTTC

j_call: TRBJ1-1
clone_size: NA
v_call: TRBV5-1
d_call: TRBD1
cdr3_aa: CASSFLGQGWGNTEAFF
cdr3_nt: TGCGCCAGCAGCTTCCTGGGACAGGGCTGGGGGAACACTGAAGCTTTCTTT

j_call: TRBJ2-7
clone_size: few
v_call: TRBV6-5
d_call: TRBD1
cdr3_aa: CASSYSILQGAYEQYF
cdr3_nt: TGTGCCAGCAGTTACTCGATCCTACAGGGGGCCTACGAGCAGTACTTC

j_call: TRBJ2-4
clone_size: NA
v_call: TRBV12-3/TRBV12-4
d_call: NA
cdr3_aa: CASSLGTLLLAKNIQYF
cdr3_nt: TGTGCCAGCAGTCTCGGGACACTTCTACTAGCCAAAAACATTCAGTACTTC

j_call: TRBJ1-5
clone_size: NA
v_call: TRBV29-1
d_call: NA
cdr3_aa: CSVEWGIGQPQHF
cdr3_nt: TGCAGCGTTGAATGGGGTATCGGACAGCCCCAGCATTTT

j_call: TRBJ1-2
clone_size: NA
v_call: TRBV27
d_call: TRBD1
cdr3_aa: CASRRTGPYGYTF
cdr3_nt: TGTGCCAGCAGAAGGACAGGGCCTTATGGCTACACCTTC

j_call: TRBJ1-5
clone_size: few
v_call: TRBV3-1
d_call: TRBD1
cdr3_aa: CASSRTGGVSNQPQHF
cdr3_nt: TGTGCCAGCAGCCGTACAGGGGGAGTTAGCAATCAGCCCCAGCATTTT

j_call: TRBJ2-3
clone_size: NA
v_call: TRBV30
d_call: NA
cdr3_aa: CAWIRGGDTQYF
cdr3_nt: TGTGCCTGGATCCGAGGGGGGGATACGCAGTATTTT

j_call: TRBJ1-5
clone_size: once
v_call: TRBV27
d_call: NA
cdr3_aa: CASSGLNSNQPQHF
cdr3_nt: TGTGCCAGCAGTGGCTTGAACAGCAATCAGCCCCAGCATTTT

j_call: TRBJ1-5
clone_size: NA
v_call: TRBV6-1
d_call: NA
cdr3_aa: CASGEGKGNQPQHF
cdr3_nt: TGTGCCAGCGGGGAGGGAAAGGGCAATCAGCCCCAGCATTTT

j_call: TRBJ2-2
clone_size: NA
v_call: TRBV3-1
d_call: NA
cdr3_aa: CASSPRPSTGELFF
cdr3_nt: TGTGCCAGCAGCCCCCGGCCGTCCACCGGGGAGCTGTTTTTT

j_call: TRBJ1-2
clone_size: NA
v_call: TRBV18
d_call: NA
cdr3_aa: CASHATQSNYGYTF
cdr3_nt: TGTGCCAGCCATGCGACGCAGTCTAACTATGGCTACACCTTC

j_call: TRBJ1-5
clone_size: NA
v_call: TRBV19
d_call: NA
cdr3_aa: CASTISGGGNQPQHF
cdr3_nt: TGTGCCAGTACCATCTCGGGGGGGGGCAATCAGCCCCAGCATTTT

j_call: TRBJ2-7
clone_size: NA
v_call: TRBV5-4
d_call: NA
cdr3_aa: CASSLRDSEEQYF
cdr3_nt: TGTGCCAGCAGCTTGAGGGATTCTGAAGAGCAGTACTTC

j_call: TRBJ2-3
clone_size: NA
v_call: TRBV20-1
d_call: TRBD2
cdr3_aa: CSAKGTSGSTDTQYF
cdr3_nt: TGCAGTGCTAAGGGGACTAGCGGTAGCACAGATACGCAGTATTTT

j_call: TRBJ1-2
clone_size: NA
v_call: TRBV4-2
d_call: NA
cdr3_aa: CASSQGDSYGYTF
cdr3_nt: TGTGCCAGCAGCCAAGGAGACAGTTATGGCTACACCTTC

j_call: TRBJ2-2
clone_size: NA
v_call: TRBV7-9
d_call: NA
cdr3_aa: CASSALSANLRAGELFF
cdr3_nt: TGTGCCAGCAGCGCCCTCTCCGCGAACCTAAGAGCCGGGGAGCTGTTTTTT